This is a list of T cell receptor beta chains from one sample in a study of PD-1 blockade in classical Hodgkin lymphoma. Repertoires were generated with immunoSEQ multiplex PCR, while TCRdb's copy carries only in-frame clones and drops some. This sample carries tens of thousands of clones, around nine tenths of them seen once, and the ten largest clones take 0.2% to 0.3%. The sequenced sample was CD4+ T cells from blood, obtained at baseline. Receptors originate from a human donor with classical Hodgkin lymphoma. Each CDR3 is given with its conserved first and last residue.

v_call	j_call	cdr3_aa
TRBV19	TRBJ1-5	CASKAGRRGYQPQHF
TRBV6-6	TRBJ2-7	CASSYPTRGSYEQYF
TRBV5-8	TRBJ2-7	CASSPSFTTGTDEGVQYF
TRBV7-7	TRBJ1-5	CASSSQVGQPQHF
TRBV7-9	TRBJ1-1	CASSLATSWFGGTTEAFF
TRBV11-2	TRBJ1-2	CASSLDRDGSGYTF
TRBV5-1	TRBJ2-1	CASSETSGRDEQFF
TRBV20-1	TRBJ2-7	CSAGLYEQYF
TRBV6-6	TRBJ1-2	CASSLDRADGYTF
TRBV11-2	TRBJ1-2	CASSLGRSAYGYTF
TRBV6-1	TRBJ2-7	CASGRGGFYEQYF
TRBV4-1	TRBJ1-5	CASSQDSNSNQPQHF
TRBV5-8	TRBJ1-5	CASSLWGQGAQGNQPQHF
TRBV15	TRBJ1-1	CATSRDPNTEAFF
TRBV2	TRBJ1-4	CASSGFRDRHNEKLFF
TRBV6-5	TRBJ2-7	CASSYGLAGLYEQYF
TRBV7-9	TRBJ1-3	CASDQGNSGNTIYF
TRBV18	TRBJ2-6	CASSPNSGANVLTF
TRBV5-1	TRBJ1-4	CASSPGQGPTNEKLFF
TRBV5-1	TRBJ2-2	CASSLAERGELFF
TRBV18	TRBJ2-1	CASSPVGQGSEQFF
TRBV6-1	TRBJ1-5	CASRGRGNQPQHF